Following are 16 T cell receptor beta chains from one sample sequenced in a study of response to subunit inactivated influenza vaccine. TCRdb recomputed calls from the RT-PCR reads with MiXCR, one row per CDR3 protein. The table includes more than 400,000 distinct CDR3 sequences, roughly 9.7% detected once. This sample comprised PBMCs from blood, obtained 35 to 45 days after vaccination. The receptor source for this set is a man aged 50 or older who received an inactivated influenza vaccine.

This clonotype appeared a few times. This chain joins TRBV6-1 and TRBJ1-4; D is ambiguous. The CDR3 sequence is 12 residues long. V was cut by 8 bases and J by 4 bases, with 8 bases left in between. Germline V lookup: CDR1 MNHNS, CDR2 SASEGT. CDR3 protein: CASRAGNEKLFF. In nucleotides, the CDR3 is TGTGCCAGCCGAGCCGGTAATGAAAAACTGTTTTTT.

This clonotype was picked up many times. The chain uses TRBV20-1 and TRBJ1-2; 10 positions match TRBD1. Germline V CDR1 and CDR2: DFQATT, SNEGSKA (reference sequence). The CDR3 has 13 residues. Here the CDR3 reads CRAGQGENYGYTF. In nucleotides, the CDR3 is TGCAGGGCCGGACAGGGGGAGAACTATGGCTACACCTTC.

This chain links TRBV13 with TRBJ2-5; D may be TRBD2 (5 bases). The CDR3 sequence is 17 residues long. The germline gives CDR1 PRHDT, CDR2 FYEKMQ (reference sequence). V was shortened by 0 bases and J by 5 bases, with 19 bases between the two germline ends. The CDR3: CASSLGLLEGGDETQYF. Here the CDR3 DNA reads TGTGCCAGCAGCTTAGGCTTATTAGAAGGAGGTGATGAGACCCAGTACTTC.

This clonotype was seen only a few times. The CDR3 DNA sequence: TGCGCCAGCAGCCAGACCGGGACTAGCGAAGAGACCCAGTACTTC. Protein: CASSQTGTSEETQYF. The chain links TRBV4-1 to TRBJ2-5; TRBD2 matches 10 bases. V lost 3 bases, J lost 3 bases, and 4 bases stayed unmatched. Germline CDR1 is MGHRA and CDR2 is YSYEKL. This CDR3 is built from 15 residues.

This clonotype was counted many times. The chain has TRBV4-2 and TRBJ2-1, with 8 bases aligning to TRBD2. The CDR3 runs to 16 residues. V lost 2 bases to trimming and J lost 5 bases; unmatched junction nucleotides: 8. In germline, CDR1 is LGHNA, CDR2 YNFKEQ. The CDR3 loop reads CASSQITSGLNNEQFF. In DNA form, the CDR3 reads TGTGCCAGCAGCCAAATAACTAGCGGACTCAACAATGAGCAGTTCTTC.

The genes are TRBV4-3 and TRBJ1-1, with D tentatively TRBD1 (5 bases). Germline V gives CDR1 LGHNA, CDR2 YSLEER. There are 15 residues in the CDR3. Trimming removed 1 base at V and 1 base at J, with 10 bases between. CDR3 DNA: TGCGCCAGCAGCCAAGGTTACAGGAGGAACACTGAAGCTTTCTTT. Translating gives CASSQGYRRNTEAFF.

The sample holds a few counts of this clonotype. The J gene is TRBJ2-5, the V gene TRBV12-3 or TRBV12-4, with D tentatively TRBD2 (7 bases). With 6 bases removed from V and 4 bases from J, the gap between germline ends came to 12 bases. CDR3 size: 13 residues. The CDR3 loop is CASRGGGLETQYF. In DNA form, the CDR3 reads TGTGCCAGCAGGGGAGGGGGGTTAGAGACCCAGTACTTC.

The chain joins TRBV2 to TRBJ2-3; a possible D gene is TRBD2 (6 bases). The V end was cut by 1 base, the J end by 2 bases, with 16 bases between. Germline V CDR1 and CDR2: SNHLY, FYNNEI. The length of the CDR3 is 17 residues. This chain's CDR3 is CASSEGPGLTSTDTQYF. CDR3 bases: TGTGCCAGCAGTGAAGGACCGGGACTTACATCCACAGATACGCAGTATTTT.

This clonotype turned up a few times. The rearrangement links TRBV29-1 to TRBJ1-4; 11 nucleotides agree with TRBD1. The CDR3 has 12 residues. Germline assignment: CDR1 SQVTM and CDR2 ANQGSEA. Losses at the gene ends were 7 bases for V and 8 bases for J; bases not matched to a gene: 3. CDR3 DNA: TGCAGCGCACGGACAGGGGGCGAAAAACTGTTTTTT. This sequence encodes CSARTGGEKLFF.

The sample holds a few counts of this clonotype. The genes are TRBV2 and TRBJ2-5; D is perhaps TRBD2 (6 bases). The CDR3 consists of 14 residues. In germline, CDR1 is SNHLY, CDR2 FYNNEI. Trimming stripped 4 bases from V and 5 bases from J, with 14 bases between. The CDR3 bases are TGTGCCAGCAGTGTAACGGGGGTCCGGGAGACCCAGTACTTC. Its translation is CASSVTGVRETQYF.

The table lists this clonotype with many counts. CDR3 nucleotides: TGCAGTGCTAGCGGGACTAGCGGGAGTCAAGAGACCCAGTACTTC. This encodes CSASGTSGSQETQYF. The chain joins TRBV20-1 to TRBJ2-5, with 14 bases lining up with TRBD2. After removal of 3 bases from V and 2 bases from J, the junction contained 2 bases not matched to a gene. The CDR3 loop spans 15 amino acids. CDR1 is DFQATT and CDR2 is SNEGSKA in the germline V gene (reference sequence).

This clonotype was observed a handful of times. The J gene is TRBJ2-5, the V gene TRBV30; no firm D call. Germline V lookup: CDR1 GTSNPN, CDR2 SVGIG (reference sequence). There are 11 residues in the CDR3. V was pared by 1 base and J by 6 bases, with 6 bases between. The CDR3 coding sequence is TGTGCCTGGAGTGATCCCAAGACCCAGTACTTC. It is translated as CAWSDPKTQYF.

The V and J genes are TRBV11-2 and TRBJ2-2, with no clear D. The V gene's germline CDR1 is SGHAT and CDR2 FQNNGV. This CDR3 spans 14 amino acids. Trimming removed 1 base at V and 1 base at J, with 4 bases between. CDR3 nucleotide sequence: TGTGCCAGCAGCTTAGTACAGAACACCGGGGAGCTGTTTTTT. The encoded protein is CASSLVQNTGELFF.

This clonotype was seen a few times. J is TRBJ2-3 and V is TRBV10-3; D is ambiguous. The CDR3 extends over 13 amino acids. Germline V gives CDR1 ENHRY, CDR2 SYGVKD. V lost 6 bases, J lost 1 base, and 8 bases lay in between. The CDR3 region is CAISGGRTDTQYF. CDR3 DNA: TGTGCCATCAGCGGCGGCCGCACAGATACGCAGTATTTT.

The rearrangement uses TRBV29-1 and TRBJ2-7, with TRBD2 identical over 14 bases. The CDR3 runs 16 residues. V lost 3 bases to trimming and J lost 4 bases; unmatched junction nucleotides: 8. Germline values: CDR1 SQVTM, CDR2 ANQGSEA. For the CDR3, the DNA is TGCAGCGTTGAGGAAAGGACTAGCGGGAGGTGGTACGAGCAGTACTTC. Encoded protein: CSVEERTSGRWYEQYF.

A few counts support this clonotype. The genes are TRBV7-2 and TRBJ2-3; perhaps TRBD2 as D (7 bases). Germline CDR1 is SGHTA and CDR2 is FQGNSA. V gave up 3 bases and J gave up 4 bases, with 17 bases separating them. The CDR3 loop spans 16 amino acids. The chain's CDR3 is CASSFWTSGGPDTQYF. CDR3 in DNA: TGTGCCAGCAGCTTCTGGACTAGTGGGGGCCCAGATACGCAGTATTTT.